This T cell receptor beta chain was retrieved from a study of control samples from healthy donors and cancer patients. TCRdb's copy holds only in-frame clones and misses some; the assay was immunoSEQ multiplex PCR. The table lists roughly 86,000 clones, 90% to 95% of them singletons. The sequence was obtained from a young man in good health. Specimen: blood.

For the CDR3, the DNA is TGTGCCAGCAGTGACGCAGGGTTAGTACGTCCGCTTAGCAATCAGCCCCAGCATTTT. Translation gives CASSDAGLVRPLSNQPQHF. V usage is TRBV6-4 and J usage is TRBJ1-5; a possible D gene is TRBD1 (5 bases). CDR3 length equals 19 residues. V was trimmed by 2 bases and J by 0 bases, leaving 20 bases between them. Looked up from germline, CDR1 is MRHNA and CDR2 is SNTAGT.